The 6 T cell receptor beta chains below all came from one sample that was sequenced in a study of control samples from healthy donors and cancer patients. Sequencing was performed with immunoSEQ multiplex PCR; in TCRdb, only in-frame clones are kept and a portion is missing. The sample lists some 130,000 clones; approximately 90% were seen once. The sample consisted of blood. Every receptor here comes from a man between 40 and 49 years old in good health.

The genes are TRBV11-3 and TRBJ2-3; maybe TRBD1 (6 bases). Germline values: CDR1 SGHNT, CDR2 YENEEA. The V end was cut by 1 base, the J end by 4 bases, with 12 bases between. The CDR3 extends over 15 amino acids. CDR3 sequence (DNA): TGTGCCAGCAGCTTAGGAGGGGGTCGGGCAGATACGCAGTATTTT. The encoded protein is CASSLGGGRADTQYF.

This clone was recorded once. In DNA form, the CDR3 reads TGCGCCAGCAGTGAGTCGGGTTCGGATGAAAAACTGTTTTTT. Protein product: CASSESGSDEKLFF. This sequence joins TRBV10-1 and TRBJ1-4, with no clear D. Germline V gives CDR1 WNHNN, CDR2 SYGVQD (reference sequence). With 0 bases removed from V and 6 bases from J, the gap between germline ends came to 8 bases. The CDR3 extends over 14 amino acids.

This sequence joins TRBV29-1 and TRBJ1-2, with a possible D match to TRBD1 (6 bases). This CDR3 has 12 residues. Germline CDR1 and CDR2: SQVTM and ANQGSEA. The CDR3 DNA sequence: TGCAGTGATGAAGGGGGTCTGAACGGCTACACCTTC. Encoded protein: CSDEGGLNGYTF.

The rearrangement links TRBV10-3 to TRBJ2-1; TRBD2 matches 10 bases. Germline CDR1 reads ENHRY; CDR2 reads SYGVKD. Trimming took 8 bases from V and 7 from J; bases not matched to a gene: 8. The CDR3 totals 14 residues. CDR3 DNA sequence: TGTGCCATCCCGAAGCATAGCGGGGGGAATGAGCAGTTCTTC. Protein: CAIPKHSGGNEQFF.

The chain employs TRBV14 and TRBJ1-4; unclear D gene. The CDR3 contains 15 residues. Germline loops: CDR1 SGHDN, CDR2 FVKESK. Trimming cost V 5 bases and J 0 bases, with 10 bases left between them. The CDR3 spells CASSSWGATNEKLFF. In DNA form, the CDR3 reads TGTGCCAGCAGCTCGTGGGGTGCAACTAATGAAAAACTGTTTTTT. The full variable domain, its missing parts supplied by reference TRBV14 and TRBJ1-4, is EAGVTQFPSHSVIEKGQTVTLRCDPISGHDNLYWYRRVMGKEIKFLLHFVKESKQDESGMPNNRFLAERTGGTYSTLKVQPAELEDSGVYFCASSSWGATNEKLFFGSGTQLSVL.

This clone was seen only once. The chain recombines TRBV7-9 with TRBJ1-2, with D unresolved. Trimming took off 5 bases at V and 8 bases at J, with 15 bases between the two ends. CDR3 size: 13 residues. Germline CDR1 SEHNR, CDR2 FQNEAQ (reference sequence). CDR3 region: CASSNKRVTGYTF. DNA of the CDR3: TGTGCCAGCAGCAACAAAAGGGTAACGGGCTACACCTTC.